This T cell receptor beta chain was captured by sequencing in a study of blood T cells in healthy people across ages. Findings of the study overall: The study could not conclusively compare naive and antigen-experienced cells, given its unsorted PBMCs.

A second PCR of about 6 to 11 cycles used a sample-barcoded 5' primer and a J-beta primer mix. TCRdb reprocessed the 5' RACE reads with MiXCR, giving one entry per CDR3 protein. The data hold about 760,000 distinct CDR3 sequences, with around a quarter observed a single time. This clonotype was detected only a few times. Its target is unknown. Donors each provided 7.5 to 10 milliliters of peripheral blood. The J segment lost 1 base and the V segment lost 6 bases, leaving 11 bases of the junction unmatched. CDR1 is SQVTM and CDR2 is ANQGSEA in the germline V gene. The CDR3 runs to 15 residues. This same sample was also part of a study on T cells of mothers and their children. Turning to that study: Once extracted, all RNA went into cDNA synthesis at approximately 1.5 ug per 15 ul. Comparable shaping of TCR recombination output by thymic selection was observed in related and unrelated pairs.

The clonotype was recovered from a boy aged 10-17 years in good health. This chain links TRBV29-1 with TRBJ1-1; 7 positions match TRBD1. The sequencing input was blood. For the CDR3, the DNA is TGCAGCGTCACGACCCCCGGGACAGAGAACACTGAAGCTTTCTTT. Protein sequence: CSVTTPGTENTEAFF.